Listed below are T cell receptor beta chains from one sample, sequenced in a study of blood T cell repertoires in COVID-19. Clones were sequenced by immunoSEQ multiplex PCR, and TCRdb holds only the in-frame ones, with some missing. The sample comprises hundreds of thousands of clones, more than 75% of which are singletons, and more than 1% rests with the top ten. Sequenced sample: PBMCs or T cells enriched from blood (not recorded which). These receptors all come from a woman in her 30s who had recovered from COVID-19. Both conserved end residues are part of each CDR3. Fields, in order: D gene, J gene, V gene, clone size, CDR3 protein, CDR3 DNA. A D gene is named only where the DNA matches it firmly. Rows may omit the clone size; those that give it use once, few, many or a size class.

>-|TRBJ2-1|TRBV28|-
CASSPIGAIGSYNEQFF
TGTGCCAGCAGCCCCATTGGGGCTATAGGCTCCTACAATGAGCAGTTCTTC
>TRBD1|TRBJ2-2|TRBV5-1|-
CASSARTGYSTGELFF
TGCGCCAGCAGCGCCAGGACAGGGTATAGCACCGGGGAGCTGTTTTTT
>-|TRBJ1-4|TRBV5-1|-
CASSSGHDPNEKLFF
TGCGCCAGCAGCTCCGGACACGACCCTAATGAAAAACTGTTTTTT
>-|TRBJ2-3|TRBV24-1|-
CATSDPGRQLGDTQYF
TGTGCCACCAGTGATCCAGGACGACAGTTGGGAGATACGCAGTATTTT
>TRBD1|TRBJ2-3|TRBV9|-
CASSAFRTGGADTQYF
TGTGCCAGCAGCGCCTTCCGGACAGGGGGCGCAGATACGCAGTATTTT
>-|TRBJ1-6|TRBV7-2|-
CASSLSGGINSPLHF
TGTGCCAGCAGCTTATCAGGCGGGATCAATTCACCCCTCCACTTT
>-|TRBJ2-7|TRBV19|-
CASSISGVNSYEQYF
TGTGCCAGTAGTATCTCAGGGGTCAACTCCTACGAGCAGTACTTC
>TRBD1|TRBJ2-7|TRBV5-1|-
CASSLSMDRASEQYF
TGCGCCAGCAGCCTTTCGATGGACAGGGCGTCCGAGCAGTACTTC
>-|TRBJ1-2|TRBV28|-
CASSLFGAYGYTF
TGTGCCAGCAGTTTATTTGGGGCATATGGCTACACCTTC
>TRBD2|TRBJ2-7|TRBV11-1|-
CASSSSQRGNYEQYF
TGTGCCAGCAGCTCCAGCCAGCGGGGGAACTACGAGCAGTACTTC
>-|TRBJ1-1|TRBV5-4|-
CASSLGQGSVGSMNTEAFF
TGTGCCAGCAGCTTGGGGCAGGGGAGCGTAGGGAGCATGAACACTGAAGCTTTCTTT
>-|TRBJ1-2|TRBV28|-
CASSLWGGYTF
TGTGCCAGCAGTTTGTGGGGCGGCTACACCTTC
>-|TRBJ1-5|TRBV2|few
CASRARGGNQPQHF
TGTGCCAGCAGGGCACGGGGGGGAAATCAGCCCCAGCATTTT
>-|TRBJ1-2|TRBV30|-
CAWTSWEGNYGYTF
TGTGCCTGGACCTCCTGGGAGGGGAACTATGGCTACACCTTC
>-|TRBJ2-7|TRBV14|-
CAREGQQQTVYSYEQYF
TGTGCCAGGGAAGGACAGCAACAGACAGTATACTCCTACGAGCAGTACTTC
>TRBD1|TRBJ2-3|TRBV6-6|-
CASSYPKQGASMTQYF
TGTGCCAGCAGTTACCCAAAACAGGGGGCGTCGATGACGCAGTATTTT
>-|TRBJ1-1|TRBV6-1|-
CASSELQIFNTEAFF
TGTGCCAGCAGTGAATTACAGATCTTTAACACTGAAGCTTTCTTT
>TRBD2|TRBJ2-3|TRBV6-5|-
CASSYGRGGTDTQYF
TGTGCCAGCAGTTACGGGCGGGGGGGCACAGATACGCAGTATTTT
>-|TRBJ2-1|TRBV7-9|-
CASSLVLGGSYNEQFF
TGTGCCAGCAGCTTAGTCCTAGGGGGATCCTACAATGAGCAGTTCTTC
>TRBD2|TRBJ2-2|TRBV5-1|-
CASSLAGGRNTGELFF
TGCGCCAGCAGCTTGGCCGGCGGGAGGAACACCGGGGAGCTGTTTTTT
>-|TRBJ1-3|TRBV11-2|-
CASSSPGSNSGNTIYF
TGTGCCAGCAGCTCCCCGGGGAGCAACTCTGGAAACACCATATATTTT
>TRBD2|TRBJ2-1|TRBV15|-
CATSRTSGASQQFF
TGTGCCACCAGTAGGACTAGCGGGGCGTCGCAGCAGTTCTTC
>TRBD1|TRBJ1-1|TRBV10-3|-
CAISPGQGNTEAFF
TGTGCCATCAGCCCGGGACAGGGGAACACTGAAGCTTTCTTT
>-|TRBJ1-1|TRBV7-9|few
CASSFDSPEAFF
TGTGCCAGCAGTTTTGACAGCCCGGAAGCTTTCTTT
>TRBD2|TRBJ2-7|TRBV19|-
CASSPGGYEQYF
TGTGCCAGTAGTCCGGGAGGATACGAGCAGTACTTC
>TRBD1|TRBJ1-5|TRBV28|-
CASSLGQGGGQPQHF
TGTGCCAGCAGTTTAGGACAGGGAGGCGGTCAGCCCCAGCATTTT
>TRBD1|TRBJ1-5|TRBV5-1|-
CASSKTNEQGARPDQPQHF
TGCGCCAGCAGCAAGACCAACGAACAGGGGGCGAGGCCTGATCAGCCCCAGCATTTT
>-|TRBJ2-1|TRBV19|-
CASSIPQPVSSSYNEQFF
TGTGCCAGTAGTATCCCACAACCAGTTTCAAGCTCCTACAATGAGCAGTTCTTC
>-|TRBJ2-1|TRBV9|-
CASSPGGLYNEQFF
TGTGCCAGCAGCCCCGGGGGACTTTACAATGAGCAGTTCTTC
>TRBD2|TRBJ2-3|TRBV2|few
CASSSGGSTDTQYF
TGTGCCAGCAGTAGCGGGGGGAGCACAGATACGCAGTATTTT
>TRBD1|TRBJ2-2|TRBV28|-
CASRGQTNTGELFF
TGTGCCAGCAGGGGACAGACGAACACCGGGGAGCTGTTTTTT
>TRBD2|TRBJ2-1|TRBV5-1|-
CASSLGLAIDNEQFF
TGCGCCAGCAGCTTGGGACTAGCGATCGACAATGAGCAGTTCTTC
>TRBD1|TRBJ1-2|TRBV28|-
CASEETGLYGYTF
TGTGCCAGCGAAGAGACAGGGCTCTATGGCTACACCTTC
>-|TRBJ1-1|TRBV10-2|-
CASSEQALNTEAFF
TGCGCCAGCAGTGAGCAGGCGTTGAACACTGAAGCTTTCTTT
>TRBD1|TRBJ1-2|TRBV2|-
CASRDTGGHGYTF
TGTGCCAGCAGGGATACAGGGGGGCACGGCTACACCTTC
>-|TRBJ1-4|TRBV19|once
CASSMGLTYEKLFF
TGTGCCAGTAGTATGGGCCTGACCTATGAAAAACTGTTTTTT
>-|TRBJ1-2|TRBV19|-
CASREFDYGYTF
TGTGCCAGTAGGGAGTTTGACTATGGCTACACCTTC